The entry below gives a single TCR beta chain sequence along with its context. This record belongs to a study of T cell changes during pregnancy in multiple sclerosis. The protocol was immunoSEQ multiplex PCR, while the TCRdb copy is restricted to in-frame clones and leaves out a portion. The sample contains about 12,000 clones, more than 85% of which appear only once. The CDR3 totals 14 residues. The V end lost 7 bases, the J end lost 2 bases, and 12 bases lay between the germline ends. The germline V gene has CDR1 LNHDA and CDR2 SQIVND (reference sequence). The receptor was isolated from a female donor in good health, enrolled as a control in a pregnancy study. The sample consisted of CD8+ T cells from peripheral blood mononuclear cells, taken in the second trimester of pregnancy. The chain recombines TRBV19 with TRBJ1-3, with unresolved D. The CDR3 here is CASNNGVAGNTIYF. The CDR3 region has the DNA TGTGCCAGTAACAACGGGGTCGCTGGAAACACCATATATTTT.